The clone carrying this TCR beta chain was found a few times. This sample is part of a study of T-cell reconstitution after alpha-beta-depleted transplantation in children. Germline V gene sequence: CDR1 KGHDR, CDR2 SFDVKD. V was clipped by 2 bases and J by 9 bases, with 13 bases between them. This CDR3 is 14 amino acids long. Unique molecular identifiers were incorporated into the prepared TCRbeta library. TCRdb fed the PCR reads into MiXCR, producing one record per CDR3 protein. The sample has about 610,000 distinct CDR3 sequences, 27% seen once. The receptor comes from a boy in the first two years of life with Wiskott-Aldrich syndrome, due to receive a stem cell transplant. Here the sequenced sample was PBMCs, taken before TCRalphabeta/CD19-depleted stem cell transplant. V gene TRBV24-1 combines with J gene TRBJ2-1; possible D gene TRBD2, 5 bases. CDR3 DNA: TGTGCCACCAGTGATTCCGCCCGTGGACTTGAGCAGTTCTTC. Amino acids: CATSDSARGLEQFF.